The 18 T cell receptor beta chains reported below all come from one sample, sequenced in a study of spatial heterogeneity in lung cancer. TCRdb redid the calling of the 5' RACE reads with MiXCR, one entry per CDR3 protein. Found here are 15,000 to 20,000 distinct CDR3 sequences, less than 7.5% of them singletons; the top ten hold 6.8%. Whole-study results and caveats: Counts of expanded alpha and beta TCRs within tumors tracked the tumor nonsynonymous mutation count.

The antigens these receptors bind are not known. Described time point: sample taken at primary tumor resection. The starting material was lung tumor tissue, obtained at surgery. All receptors derive from a male donor with early-stage non-small cell lung cancer.

There are many counts of this clonotype. The V gene is TRBV12-3 or TRBV12-4, the J gene TRBJ1-6; possible D gene TRBD1, 5 bases. The CDR3 covers 13 residues. Trimming shortened V by 6 bases and J by 7 bases, and 10 bases separated the two germline ends. CDR3 coding DNA: TGTGCCAGCAGCCCGGACACAAATTCACCCCTCCACTTT. Amino acids: CASSPDTNSPLHF.

This clonotype was seen at least ten times. The chain is built from TRBV20-1 and TRBJ2-2; 12 bases map to TRBD2. CDR3 size: 16 residues. With 3 bases clipped from V and 2 bases from J, the junction kept 4 bases outside the gene matches. The germline V gene encodes CDR1 DFQATT and CDR2 SNEGSKA (reference sequence). CDR3 bases: TGCAGTGCTAGGACTAGCGGGAGTGCAAACACCGGGGAGCTGTTTTTT. Translating gives CSARTSGSANTGELFF.

There are many counts of this clonotype. In DNA, the CDR3 is TGTGCCAGCAGTTTGGAGAACTGGGCGGACGAGCAGTACTTC. Its translation is CASSLENWADEQYF. This rearrangement joins TRBV12-3 or TRBV12-4 to TRBJ2-7; D is ambiguous. The CDR3 runs 14 residues. V lost 3 bases, J lost 5 bases, and 14 bases lay in between.

This clonotype was counted ten times or more. The gene calls are TRBV7-2 and TRBJ2-4; weak D call: TRBD1 (6 bases). CDR3 length equals 14 residues. Germline V gene sequence: CDR1 SGHTA, CDR2 FQGNSA. V was shortened by 2 bases and J by 6 bases, with 11 bases between the two germline ends. The CDR3 here is CASSLYGGGNIQYF. The CDR3 coding sequence is TGTGCCAGCAGCTTATATGGGGGCGGAAACATTCAGTACTTC.

The V gene is TRBV12-3 or TRBV12-4, the J gene TRBJ1-5, with a tentative D call TRBD1 (5 bases). The length of the CDR3 is 13 residues. V was shortened by 6 bases and J by 3 bases, with 9 bases between the two germline ends. As DNA, the CDR3 is TGTGCCAGCAGCGTGGGGCCCAATCAGCCCCAGCATTTT. Residues: CASSVGPNQPQHF.

In this sample, this clonotype turned up many times. The chain has TRBV7-6 and TRBJ2-5, with 11 bases identical to TRBD1. Germline values: CDR1 SGHVS, CDR2 FNYEAQ. The V segment lost 0 bases and the J segment 5 bases; nucleotides outside the gene matches: 8. The CDR3 extends over 17 amino acids. The CDR3 reads CASSLAVGTGGGETQYF. The CDR3 DNA reads TGTGCCAGCAGCTTAGCGGTCGGGACAGGGGGTGGGGAGACCCAGTACTTC. Full variable domain (outside the CDR3, taken from reference TRBV7-6 and TRBJ2-5): GAGVSQSPRYKVTKRGQDVALRCDPISGHVSLYWYRQALGQGPEFLTYFNYEAQQDKSGLPNDRFSAERPEGSISTLTIQRTEQRDSAMYRCASSLAVGTGGGETQYFGPGTRLLVL.

This clonotype has at least ten counts. This chain connects TRBV30 to TRBJ1-2; D is perhaps TRBD1 (5 bases). Trimming took 4 bases from V and 0 from J, leaving 9 bases between them. Per germline, CDR1 GTSNPN and CDR2 SVGIG (reference sequence). There are 13 residues in the CDR3. The DNA of the CDR3 is TGTGCCTGGAATCCGACAGCTAACTATGGCTACACCTTC. As protein: CAWNPTANYGYTF.

The V and J genes are TRBV28 and TRBJ2-3; D possibly uses TRBD1 or TRBD2 (5 bases each). V dropped 2 bases and J dropped 1 base, with 13 bases sitting between them. CDR1 is MDHEN, CDR2 SYDVKM, per germline. This CDR3 spans 16 amino acids. CDR3 sequence reads: CASSLVGAGGTDTQYF. For the CDR3, the DNA is TGTGCCAGCAGTTTAGTAGGGGCCGGGGGCACAGATACGCAGTATTTT.

This clonotype was recorded at least ten times. V usage is TRBV27 and J usage is TRBJ2-7, with 10 bases lining up with TRBD1. Trimming took 6 bases from V and 0 from J; bases not matched to a gene: 11. CDR1 is MNHEY and CDR2 is SMNVEV in the germline V gene (reference sequence). This CDR3 region has 17 residues. The CDR3 DNA sequence: TGTGCCAGCAGGAAGGCACCGGGACAGGGGAGCTCCTACGAGCAGTACTTC. This translates into CASRKAPGQGSSYEQYF.

This clonotype has at least ten counts. J is TRBJ1-2 and V is TRBV5-5; D ambiguous. Per germline, CDR1 SGHKS and CDR2 YYEKEE (reference sequence). This CDR3 has 13 residues. The V end lost 1 base, the J end lost 3 bases, and 7 bases lay between the germline ends. CDR3 in amino acids: CASSLYVHYGYTF. CDR3 DNA sequence: TGTGCCAGCAGCTTGTACGTACACTATGGCTACACCTTC.

This chain uses TRBV5-6 with TRBJ2-3; 7 bases line up with TRBD1. CDR1 SGHDT and CDR2 YYEEEE come from the germline V gene. This CDR3 contains 14 residues. V gave up 6 bases and J gave up 6 bases; unmatched junction bases: 10. The CDR3 reads CASTGTGVLDTQYF. The DNA of the CDR3 is TGTGCCAGCACCGGAACAGGGGTATTGGATACGCAGTATTTT.

This clonotype came up many times. The chain carries TRBV20-1 and TRBJ1-6, with D maybe TRBD1 (6 bases). CDR1 and CDR2 (germline): DFQATT, SNEGSKA (reference sequence). V was pared by 5 bases and J by 9 bases, with 17 bases between. The CDR3 totals 14 residues. The chain's CDR3 is CSAPRGAPGSPLHF. For the CDR3, the DNA is TGCAGTGCTCCCAGGGGTGCCCCGGGTTCACCCCTCCACTTT.

Ten or more counts support this clonotype. V usage is TRBV24-1 and J usage is TRBJ2-3; 8 bases match TRBD1. V was pared by 3 bases and J by 0 bases, with 13 bases of the junction left unmatched. Germline values: CDR1 KGHDR, CDR2 SFDVKD. This CDR3 is built from 19 residues. The CDR3 DNA follows: TGTGCCACCAGTGATCCCTCGGGACAGGTGTATTCTAGCACAGATACGCAGTATTTT. Amino acid sequence: CATSDPSGQVYSSTDTQYF.

This clonotype was seen many times. The rearrangement links TRBV5-1 to TRBJ1-3; D remains ambiguous. This CDR3 has 13 residues. Trimming removed 5 bases at V and 0 bases at J, with 6 bases between. CDR1 is SGHRS, CDR2 YFSETQ, per germline. The CDR3 loop is CASSPRSGNTIYF. As DNA, the CDR3 is TGCGCCAGCAGTCCCCGCTCTGGAAACACCATATATTTT. The variable domain in full, with the rest retrieved from reference TRBV5-1 and TRBJ1-3, is KAGVTQTPRYLIKTRGQQVTLSCSPISGHRSVSWYQQTPGQGLQFLFEYFSETQRNKGNFPGRFSGRQFSNSRSEMNVSTLELGDSALYLCASSPRSGNTIYFGEGSWLTVV.

This clonotype was seen repeatedly, ten times or more. V usage is TRBV20-1 and J usage is TRBJ2-6; TRBD1 might be the D (5 bases). CDR1 DFQATT and CDR2 SNEGSKA come from the germline V gene (reference sequence). V lost 5 bases and J 9 bases, leaving 17 bases between the germline ends. The CDR3 has 14 amino acids. The CDR3 region is CSAPPPTAGNVLTF. The CDR3 DNA is TGCAGTGCTCCTCCCCCGACAGCAGGCAACGTCCTGACTTTC.

This clonotype was detected ten times or more. CDR3 coding DNA: TGTGCCAGCAGTGTCAACGACAGGTTGGAAGCATGGGGAGTCGCCCAGCATTTT. It is translated as CASSVNDRLEAWGVAQHF. The rearrangement links TRBV6-4 to TRBJ1-5; perhaps TRBD1 as D (6 bases). This CDR3 spans 18 amino acids. V lost 4 bases and J 11 bases, leaving 30 bases between the germline ends. Per germline, CDR1 MRHNA and CDR2 SNTAGT.

This clonotype was observed many times. This sequence joins TRBV5-1 and TRBJ1-5; a possible D gene is TRBD1 (6 bases). V lost 0 bases to trimming and J lost 5 bases, with 9 bases between them. This CDR3 has 14 amino acids. In germline, CDR1 is SGHRS, CDR2 YFSETQ. For the CDR3, the DNA is TGCGCCAGCAGCTTGGGACAGGTCTATCAGCCCCAGCATTTT. Translation: CASSLGQVYQPQHF.

By share of the sample, this clonotype is medium-sized. The rearrangement links TRBV11-2 to TRBJ2-7; D remains ambiguous. V lost 2 bases, J lost 7 bases, and 9 bases lay in between. CDR3 length: 12 residues. CDR1 and CDR2 (germline): SGHAT, FQNNGV. The CDR3 DNA follows: TGTGCCAGCAGCTTAAGCCCGGAGGAGCAGTACTTC. Amino acids: CASSLSPEEQYF.